The 26 T cell receptor beta chains below all came from one sample that was sequenced in a study of spatial heterogeneity in lung cancer. Indicated time point: sample taken at primary tumor resection. TCRdb passed the 5' RACE reads through MiXCR, listing each CDR3 protein once. This repertoire shows 75,000 or so distinct CDR3 sequences, around 7.3% found once; its top ten account for roughly 6.4%. Specimen: PBMCs, collected at surgery. All receptors derive from a male donor with early-stage non-small cell lung cancer.

The chain combines TRBV14 with TRBJ1-1, with no clear D. The CDR3 covers 15 residues. V was cut by 4 bases and J by 3 bases, with 15 bases left in between. Germline V gene sequence: CDR1 SGHDN, CDR2 FVKESK. The DNA of the CDR3 is TGTGCCAGCAGCCTTTGGGCTAGGGCAGACACTGAAGCTTTCTTT. This encodes CASSLWARADTEAFF. The whole variable domain, remainder taken from reference TRBV14 and TRBJ1-1, is EAGVTQFPSHSVIEKGQTVTLRCDPISGHDNLYWYRRVMGKEIKFLLHFVKESKQDESGMPNNRFLAERTGGTYSTLKVQPAELEDSGVYFCASSLWARADTEAFFGQGTRLTVV.

This clonotype was detected ten times or more. The chain carries TRBV9 and TRBJ2-7, with D perhaps TRBD1 (5 bases). Looked up from germline, CDR1 is SGDLS and CDR2 is YYNGEE. V shed 4 bases and J shed 3 bases, with 11 bases lying between them. This CDR3 contains 13 residues. This CDR3 reads CASSPGHRYEQYF. The CDR3 coding sequence is TGTGCCAGCAGCCCCGGACACCGCTACGAGCAGTACTTC. The whole variable domain, remainder taken from reference TRBV9 and TRBJ2-7, is DSGVTQTPKHLITATGQRVTLRCSPRSGDLSVYWYQQSLDQGLQFLIQYYNGEERAKGNILERFSAQQFPDLHSELNLSSLELGDSALYFCASSPGHRYEQYFGPGTRLTVT.

The table lists this clonotype with many counts. The V call is TRBV7-9, the J call TRBJ1-1; unclear D gene. Germline CDR1 SEHNR, CDR2 FQNEAQ (reference sequence). The CDR3 loop spans 13 amino acids. Deletions cut 1 base from V and 4 bases from J, with 7 bases between. CDR3 sequence reads: CASSLDRGTEAFF. In DNA form, the CDR3 reads TGTGCCAGCAGCTTAGACCGAGGCACTGAAGCTTTCTTT.

In this sample, this clonotype turned up many times. The chain has TRBV5-1 and TRBJ2-1, with 8 bases fitting TRBD2. Germline CDR1 is SGHRS and CDR2 is YFSETQ. This CDR3 is 16 amino acids long. The V segment lost 0 bases and the J segment 7 bases; nucleotides outside the gene matches: 9. In nucleotides, the CDR3 is TGCGCCAGCAGCTTGGTTCCTAGCGGGCGGTGGAATGAGCAGTTCTTC. As protein: CASSLVPSGRWNEQFF. The full variable domain, completed using reference TRBV5-1 and TRBJ2-1, is KAGVTQTPRYLIKTRGQQVTLSCSPISGHRSVSWYQQTPGQGLQFLFEYFSETQRNKGNFPGRFSGRQFSNSRSEMNVSTLELGDSALYLCASSLVPSGRWNEQFFGPGTRLTVL.

V is TRBV15 and J is TRBJ1-1; 8 bases are a match to TRBD1. The V gene's germline CDR1 is LNHNV and CDR2 YYDKDF (reference sequence). The CDR3 sequence is 15 residues long. The V and J ends lost 5 bases and 6 bases, in that order; junction bases with no gene match: 11. CDR3 DNA: TGTGCCACCAGCGGACAGGGTAGGGGATTCGCTGAAGCTTTCTTT. Encoded protein: CATSGQGRGFAEAFF.

This chain joins TRBV7-3 and TRBJ2-3, with no clear D. The CDR3 has 16 residues. Germline V lookup: CDR1 SGHTA, CDR2 FQGTGA. Between the trimmed V and J ends, which lost 1 base and 4 bases, there was a span of 15 bases. The DNA for the CDR3 is TGTGCCAGCAGCTTAAACCCCCAGCGTAAGGCAGATACGCAGTATTTT. This translates into CASSLNPQRKADTQYF.

This clonotype showed up many times. The V call is TRBV4-2, the J call TRBJ1-1; D uncertain. CDR3 length equals 14 residues. The germline V gene has CDR1 LGHNA and CDR2 YNFKEQ. The V end was cut by 0 bases, the J end by 3 bases, with 8 bases between. As DNA, the CDR3 is TGTGCCAGCAGCCAAGATTGGCAGGACACTGAAGCTTTCTTT. Translated: CASSQDWQDTEAFF.

This chain uses TRBV27 with TRBJ1-4; D possibly corresponds to TRBD1 (6 bases). V was pared by 5 bases and J by 4 bases, with 14 bases between. This CDR3 is 15 amino acids long. Germline V gives CDR1 MNHEY, CDR2 SMNVEV (reference sequence). The CDR3 loop is CASSPWRGNNEKLFF. CDR3 coding DNA: TGTGCCAGCAGTCCCTGGAGGGGGAATAATGAAAAACTGTTTTTT. Full variable domain (remainder filled in from reference TRBV27 and TRBJ1-4): EAQVTQNPRYLITVTGKKLTVTCSQNMNHEYMSWYRQDPGLGLRQIYYSMNVEVTDKGDVPEGYKVSRKEKRNFPLILESPSPNQTSLYFCASSPWRGNNEKLFFGSGTQLSVL.

The gene calls are TRBV7-9 and TRBJ1-4; tentative D call: TRBD1 (5 bases). The germline CDR1 and CDR2 sequences are SEHNR and FQNEAQ (reference sequence). V lost 1 base and J lost 7, with 13 bases in between. This CDR3 spans 15 amino acids. The CDR3 nucleotides read TGTGCCAGCAGCTTAGGGGGGACGCGGGGTGAAAAACTGTTTTTT. Encoded protein: CASSLGGTRGEKLFF. The full variable domain, its missing parts supplied by reference TRBV7-9 and TRBJ1-4, is DTGVSQNPRHKITKRGQNVTFRCDPISEHNRLYWYRQTLGQGPEFLTYFQNEAQLEKSRLLSDRFSAERPKGSFSTLEIQRTEQGDSAMYLCASSLGGTRGEKLFFGSGTQLSVL.

The chain joins TRBV6-2 or TRBV6-3 to TRBJ2-7, with 11 bases fitting TRBD2. V shed 5 bases, J shed 4 bases, and the junction held 16 bases outside the gene matches. The CDR3 spans 18 residues. Per germline, CDR1 MNHEY and CDR2 SVGEGT. Here the CDR3 DNA reads TGTGCCAGCAGTCCGGACTCCTACGGACTAGCGGGCCTTTACGAGCAGTACTTC. As protein: CASSPDSYGLAGLYEQYF.

This clonotype was detected ten times or more. V usage is TRBV4-1 and J usage is TRBJ2-7, with TRBD1 as a possible D gene (6 bases). Germline-derived CDR1 and CDR2 are MGHRA and YSYEKL. Trimming took 1 base from V and 12 from J, leaving 16 bases between them. This CDR3 comprises 13 residues. The CDR3 is CASSQGFQGQRYF. DNA for the CDR3: TGCGCCAGCAGCCAAGGGTTCCAGGGACAACGGTACTTC.

This chain joins TRBV11-3 and TRBJ2-7; 8 bases are shared with TRBD1. CDR3 length: 15 amino acids. Germline CDR1 SGHNT, CDR2 YENEEA. The V and J ends lost 5 bases and 2 bases, in that order; junction bases with no gene match: 8. The CDR3 spells CASSPGQGGPYEQYF. CDR3 DNA: TGTGCCAGCAGCCCTGGACAGGGTGGGCCCTACGAGCAGTACTTC. Complete variable domain (other parts from reference TRBV11-3 and TRBJ2-7): EAGVVQSPRYKIIEKKQPVAFWCNPISGHNTLYWYLQNLGQGPELLIRYENEEAVDDSQLPKDRFSAERLKGVDSTLKIQPAELGDSAVYLCASSPGQGGPYEQYFGPGTRLTVT.

V usage is TRBV12-3 or TRBV12-4 and J usage is TRBJ2-7; D not resolved. This CDR3 is 14 amino acids long. V lost 1 base to trimming and J lost 1 base, with 8 bases between them. CDR3 nucleotides: TGTGCCAGCAGTTTAGAAGGACCTTCCTACGAGCAGTACTTC. It yields the protein CASSLEGPSYEQYF.

The table lists this clonotype with a few counts. This chain links TRBV14 with TRBJ1-1; D is unclear. There are 14 residues in the CDR3. The germline CDR1 and CDR2 sequences are SGHDN and FVKESK. V dropped 3 bases and J dropped 5 bases, with 13 bases sitting between them. CDR3 in amino acids: CASSQPGSGTEAFF. The CDR3, as DNA: TGTGCCAGCAGCCAGCCGGGGAGTGGGACTGAAGCTTTCTTT.

This clonotype appeared many times. The rearrangement joins TRBV9 to TRBJ1-3; no clear D gene. Germline CDR1 and CDR2: SGDLS and YYNGEE. The CDR3 has 15 amino acids. The V end lost 0 bases, the J end lost 0 bases, and 7 bases lay between the germline ends. CDR3 amino acids: CASSVDGSSGNTIYF. The CDR3 DNA is TGTGCCAGCAGCGTAGACGGCTCCTCTGGAAACACCATATATTTT.

V and J are TRBV5-5 and TRBJ2-2; maybe TRBD2 (6 bases). The CDR3 has 16 residues. Germline CDR1 is SGHKS and CDR2 is YYEKEE (reference sequence). V lost 0 bases, J lost 1 base, and 10 bases lay in between. CDR3 DNA: TGTGCCAGCAGCTTGGCTCCTAGCGTGAACACCGGGGAGCTGTTTTTT. It specifies CASSLAPSVNTGELFF. Together with reference TRBV5-5 and TRBJ2-2, the CDR3 gives the full variable domain: DAGVTQSPTHLIKTRGQQVTLRCSPISGHKSVSWYQQVLGQGPQFIFQYYEKEERGRGNFPDRFSARQFPNYSSELNVNALLLGDSALYLCASSLAPSVNTGELFFGEGSRLTVL.

The chain employs TRBV5-1 and TRBJ2-5; D uncertain. The germline V and J ends were trimmed by 3 bases and 0 bases, with 9 bases remaining between them. The CDR3 extends over 14 amino acids. Germline V lookup: CDR1 SGHRS, CDR2 YFSETQ. The CDR3: CASSSLSDQETQYF. CDR3 in DNA: TGCGCCAGCAGCTCGTTAAGTGACCAAGAGACCCAGTACTTC. Full variable domain (remainder filled in from reference TRBV5-1 and TRBJ2-5): KAGVTQTPRYLIKTRGQQVTLSCSPISGHRSVSWYQQTPGQGLQFLFEYFSETQRNKGNFPGRFSGRQFSNSRSEMNVSTLELGDSALYLCASSSLSDQETQYFGPGTRLLVL.

This clonotype was detected a few times. This rearrangement joins TRBV5-4 to TRBJ2-3; perhaps TRBD2 as D (6 bases). V was pared by 0 bases and J by 0 bases, with 8 bases between. This CDR3 comprises 15 residues. The germline V gene has CDR1 SGHNT and CDR2 YYREEE (reference sequence). The CDR3 bases are TGTGCCAGCAGCTTGGCCGCGGGGAGCACAGATACGCAGTATTTT. Its translation: CASSLAAGSTDTQYF.

This clonotype appeared many times. V is TRBV19 and J is TRBJ2-5; TRBD2 agrees at 10 bases. The CDR3 totals 18 residues. From germline, CDR1 is LNHDA and CDR2 SQIVND (reference sequence). J was trimmed by 1 base and V by 6 bases; bases with no gene match: 14. CDR3 bases: TGTGCCAGTAGCCTCCGGGCTAGCGGGAGTTCTTTCCAAGAGACCCAGTACTTC. It encodes CASSLRASGSSFQETQYF.

CDR3 coding DNA: TGTGCCAGCAGCGTAGTCGCCGAACTGAAGCGGGAGAGAACTGGGGCCAACGTCCTGACTTTC. Amino acids: CASSVVAELKRERTGANVLTF. The gene calls are TRBV9 and TRBJ2-6; 8 nucleotides line up with TRBD2. Germline V lookup: CDR1 SGDLS, CDR2 YYNGEE. This CDR3 is built from 21 residues. V lost 0 bases, J lost 2 bases, and 16 bases stayed unmatched.

This clonotype was recorded many times. The chain has TRBV3-1 and TRBJ2-3, with 8 bases matching TRBD2. Germline loops: CDR1 LGHDT, CDR2 YNNKEL (reference sequence). The CDR3 consists of 16 residues. Unmatched junction bases numbered 12, after V lost 3 bases and J lost 7 bases. The CDR3 DNA sequence: TGTGCCAGCAGCCAGGGCACTAGCGGCCTCCCCAATACGCAGTATTTT. Translating gives CASSQGTSGLPNTQYF.

The chain employs TRBV10-3 and TRBJ1-1, with 7 bases identical to TRBD1. Germline CDR1 ENHRY, CDR2 SYGVKD. J lost 4 bases, V lost 5 bases, and 4 bases had no gene match. CDR3 size: 13 residues. The CDR3 spells CAISQGVATEAFF. CDR3 nucleotide sequence: TGTGCCATCAGTCAGGGGGTGGCCACTGAAGCTTTCTTT.

This clonotype was recorded many times. This sequence joins TRBV14 and TRBJ1-1; D is possibly TRBD1 (5 bases). Germline V CDR1 and CDR2: SGHDN, FVKESK. Trimming removed 3 bases from V and 4 bases from J, with 6 bases in between. The CDR3 spans 12 residues. CDR3 in amino acids: CASSHRGTEAFF. The DNA for the CDR3 is TGTGCCAGCAGCCATAGGGGCACTGAAGCTTTCTTT.

This clonotype showed up many times. CDR3 region: CASSYSIGTLHF. In DNA, the CDR3 is TGTGCCAGCAGTTATTCGATTGGGACCCTCCACTTT. The V gene is TRBV6-2 or TRBV6-3, the J gene TRBJ1-6, with D hard to call. CDR3 length equals 12 residues. V was pared by 3 bases and J by 14 bases, with 11 bases between. The V gene's germline CDR1 is MNHEY and CDR2 SVGEGT.

This clonotype was observed many times. The gene calls are TRBV6-2 or TRBV6-3 and TRBJ1-1; 9 bases are a match to TRBD1. The germline gives CDR1 MNHEY, CDR2 SVGEGT. The CDR3 runs 16 residues. With 6 bases clipped from V and 7 bases from J, the junction kept 15 bases outside the gene matches. Here the CDR3 reads CASRPSLGGQGVEAFF. The CDR3 DNA follows: TGTGCCAGCAGACCCTCCCTTGGGGGACAGGGAGTTGAAGCTTTCTTT.

This clonotype has at least ten counts. The chain carries TRBV6-1 and TRBJ1-4, with D unclear. CDR3 length: 13 amino acids. Germline V CDR1 and CDR2: MNHNS, SASEGT. V was cut by 4 bases and J by 4 bases, with 7 bases left in between. The CDR3 DNA reads as TGTGCCAGCAGTGGTGAGAATAATGAAAAACTGTTTTTT. This codes for CASSGENNEKLFF.